Reported below is one T cell receptor beta chain. Its matching antigen is unknown. These data are taken from a study of Ad26.COV2.S vaccination and SARS-CoV-2 variants. Study at large: Donor allocation was to the COV1001 Ad26.COV2.S trial arm. Study outcomes and limitations: Across vaccine and placebo recipients, the breadth of non-spike TCRs was similar. Estimates derived from TCR breadth and depth analyses may have underestimated total T cell responses.

This sample's treatment: about 20 received Ad26.COV2.S at low or high dose, single or two shots; a few received placebo; per-sample allocation not given. All samples were drawn on day 63, counting from the first vaccine or placebo injection. TCRdb's table, derived via immunoSEQ multiplex PCR, lists solely in-frame clones and lacks some. The sample consists of about 680,000 clones, 89% of them appearing once. The germline V gene encodes CDR1 SGHDN and CDR2 FVKESK. Trimming removed 5 bases from V and 5 bases from J, with 12 bases in between. The length of the CDR3 is 13 residues. This specimen was peripheral blood, taken in a trial of Ad26.COV2.S vaccine versus placebo. The chain employs TRBV14 and TRBJ1-1; D is uncertain. The TCR originated in a person aged 18 to 65 who received the Ad26.COV2.S COVID-19 vaccine or a placebo. The DNA for the CDR3 is TGTGCCAGCAGCATATACAGAGCTACTGAAGCTTTCTTT. As protein: CASSIYRATEAFF.